This T cell receptor beta chain comes out of a study of blood T cell repertoires in COVID-19. Across the study: COVID-19 samples collected from the United States, Italy and Spain covered acute and convalescent phases.

Authors' processing steps: Amplification from reference gene primers served as the basis for estimated nucleated cell counts. Here immunoSEQ multiplex PCR was the method, and the copy in TCRdb shows in-frame clones only, minus some. That table supplies the V and J calls and clone size; D and trimming were determined from the DNA. Here the sample spans some 130,000 clones, approximately 80% being singletons. The TCR was taken from a man between 65 and 80 years old with acute or convalescent COVID-19. Input material: peripheral blood.

The CDR3 region is CASAQGQGRVYEQYF. Written as DNA, the CDR3 is TGTGCCAGCGCCCAGGGACAGGGTCGGGTCTACGAGCAGTACTTC. The chain links TRBV18 to TRBJ2-7; the match to TRBD1 covers 9 bases. The CDR3 is made up of 15 amino acids. Germline CDR1 is KGHSH and CDR2 is LQKENI. V gave up 8 bases and J gave up 3 bases; unmatched junction bases: 11.